This T cell receptor (beta chain) was found in a study of blood T cells in healthy people across ages. General study results and limits: Both higher diversity and more naive CD4+ cells marked long-lived donors when set against aged donors.

Primed by a sample-barcoded 5' primer and a J-beta primer mix, a second PCR proceeded for 7 to 11 cycles. TCRdb re-called the 5' RACE reads with MiXCR, one entry per CDR3 protein. The profile shows about 650,000 distinct CDR3 sequences, around 32% of them singletons. At least ten counts were recorded for this clonotype. Its antigen is not known. The receptor's source is a woman older than 75 in good health. Sequencing used blood.

CDR3 in amino acids: CASSTGAGGANYEQYF. CDR3 coding DNA: TGTGCCAGCAGCACGGGGGCGGGGGGCGCTAACTACGAGCAGTACTTC. The chain combines TRBV7-9 with TRBJ2-7, with 8 nucleotides matching TRBD2. This CDR3 spans 16 amino acids. Germline CDR1 reads SEHNR; CDR2 reads FQNEAQ (reference sequence). Losses at the gene ends were 5 bases for V and 3 bases for J; bases not matched to a gene: 12.